This record covers a single T cell receptor beta chain. Its antigen is currently unknown. This sample stems from a study of T cell responses to AZD1222 COVID-19 vaccine. Whole-study findings and limits: Baseline antibody screening turned up just six or seven seropositive AZD1222 recipients. Repertoire sampling was restricted to post-peak T cell response timepoints. The CD4 TCRs associated with vaccination extended across spike and predominated at 160-218 and 743-854. Close to half of all spike-specific TCRs reportedly target regions of the variants that are unmutated.

Profiling relied on immunoSEQ multiplex PCR, and the TCRdb table lists in-frame clones only, not all of them. Of 120,000 to 150,000 clones listed, approximately 90% are singletons. The CDR3 covers 15 residues. Germline CDR1 reads KGHDR; CDR2 reads SFDVKD. V was cut by 7 bases and J by 1 base, with 13 bases left in between. This sequence joins TRBV24-1 and TRBJ2-1; D possibly corresponds to TRBD2 (5 bases). The receptor was isolated from an adult in good health. The specimen was peripheral blood, collected on day 0 of AZD1222 vaccination. CDR3 amino acids: CATSQSGGSYNEQFF. CDR3 sequence (DNA): TGTGCCACCAGCCAATCCGGAGGATCCTACAATGAGCAGTTCTTC.